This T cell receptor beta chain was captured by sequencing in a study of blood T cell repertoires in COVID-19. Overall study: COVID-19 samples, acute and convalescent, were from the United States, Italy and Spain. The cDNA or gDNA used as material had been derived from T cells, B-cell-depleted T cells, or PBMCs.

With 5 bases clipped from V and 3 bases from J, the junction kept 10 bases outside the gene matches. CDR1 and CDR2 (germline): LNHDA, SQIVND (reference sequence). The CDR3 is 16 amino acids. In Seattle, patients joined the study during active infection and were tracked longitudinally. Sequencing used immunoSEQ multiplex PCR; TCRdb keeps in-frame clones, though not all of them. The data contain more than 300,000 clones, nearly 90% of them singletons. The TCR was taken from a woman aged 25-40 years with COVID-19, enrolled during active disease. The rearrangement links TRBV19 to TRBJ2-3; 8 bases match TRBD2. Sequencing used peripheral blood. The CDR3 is CASSPLTGGLTDTQYF. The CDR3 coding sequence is TGTGCCAGTAGTCCCCTCACGGGGGGGCTGACAGATACGCAGTATTTT.